The 11 T cell receptor beta chains below come from one sample, sequenced in a study of blood T cells in healthy people across ages. A sample-barcoded 5' primer and a J-beta primer mix were used in a second PCR of about 7 to 12 cycles. MiXCR was run by TCRdb on the 5' RACE reads, yielding one entry per CDR3 protein. The top ten hold 6.5% to 8.5% of the sample, which has about 1,800,000 distinct CDR3 sequences, approximately 28% seen once. Input material: blood. These receptors were obtained from a woman aged 25 to 39 in good health.

In this sample, this clonotype turned up a few times. The chain uses TRBV5-6 and TRBJ2-5; 12 nucleotides line up with TRBD2. V shed 3 bases and J 5 bases; nucleotides not matched to a gene: 5. The CDR3 runs 15 residues. Per germline, CDR1 SGHDT and CDR2 YYEEEE. CDR3 sequence reads: CASSWGLAGWETQYF. The CDR3 nucleotides read TGTGCCAGCAGCTGGGGACTAGCGGGTTGGGAGACCCAGTACTTC.

V usage is TRBV6-6 and J usage is TRBJ1-6; TRBD1 is a possible D gene (5 bases). Germline values: CDR1 MNHNY, CDR2 SVGAGI (reference sequence). V was clipped by 8 bases and J by 5 bases, with 10 bases between them. This CDR3 contains 13 residues. CDR3 sequence: CASQTVNNSPLHF. The CDR3 DNA follows: TGTGCCAGCCAGACAGTAAATAATTCACCCCTCCACTTT.

This clonotype was detected a few times. The chain carries TRBV3-1 and TRBJ2-3; D gene uncertain. CDR3 length equals 16 residues. Germline CDR1 LGHDT, CDR2 YNNKEL (reference sequence). Trimming took 0 bases from V and 6 from J, leaving 16 bases between them. The CDR3 DNA is TGTGCCAGCAGCCAAGAGGCCTCAATCACGACGGATACGCAGTATTTT. It specifies CASSQEASITTDTQYF.

J is TRBJ2-7 and V is TRBV5-1; D possibly uses TRBD1 or TRBD2 (5 bases each). The CDR3 length is 18 residues. The V and J ends lost 0 bases and 3 bases respectively, with 22 bases between them. Germline V gene lookup returns CDR1 SGHRS and CDR2 YFSETQ. CDR3: CASSLVFSGSRASYEQYF. The CDR3 coding sequence is TGCGCCAGCAGCTTGGTCTTCTCGGGGTCCAGGGCCAGCTACGAGCAGTACTTC. The full variable domain, rest sourced from reference TRBV5-1 and TRBJ2-7, is KAGVTQTPRYLIKTRGQQVTLSCSPISGHRSVSWYQQTPGQGLQFLFEYFSETQRNKGNFPGRFSGRQFSNSRSEMNVSTLELGDSALYLCASSLVFSGSRASYEQYFGPGTRLTVT.

V gene TRBV7-2 combines with J gene TRBJ2-3; TRBD2 agrees at 16 bases. V was pared by 0 bases and J by 4 bases, with 4 bases of the junction left unmatched. Germline CDR1 reads SGHTA; CDR2 reads FQGNSA. The CDR3 spans 18 residues. The CDR3 DNA reads TGTGCCAGCAGCTTAGCGGGACTAGCGGGAGGGCGGGCAGATACGCAGTATTTT. It specifies CASSLAGLAGGRADTQYF.

Many counts were recorded for this clonotype. The rearrangement links TRBV4-2 to TRBJ2-7, with a tentative D call TRBD1 (6 bases). Deletions cut 4 bases from V and 0 bases from J, with 13 bases between. Germline V gives CDR1 LGHNA, CDR2 YNFKEQ. This CDR3 comprises 15 residues. CDR3 sequence: CASSPDSHSSYEQYF. The DNA for the CDR3 is TGTGCCAGCAGCCCGGACAGCCACAGCTCCTACGAGCAGTACTTC.

This clonotype was seen only a few times. V is TRBV29-1 and J is TRBJ1-3; 7 nucleotides line up with TRBD1. The CDR3 consists of 15 residues. Trimming cost V 7 bases and J 0 bases; bases outside gene matches: 9. CDR1 SQVTM and CDR2 ANQGSEA come from the germline V gene. As DNA, the CDR3 is TGCAGCGCCCGGGACAGCGGATTCTCTGGAAACACCATATATTTT. Translating it yields CSARDSGFSGNTIYF.

This clonotype was seen a handful of times. V usage is TRBV5-1 and J usage is TRBJ2-4; D might be TRBD1 (6 bases). Between the trimmed V and J ends, which lost 4 bases and 6 bases, there was a span of 11 bases. CDR3 length equals 13 residues. Germline V gives CDR1 SGHRS, CDR2 YFSETQ. In nucleotides, the CDR3 is TGCGCCAGCAGCCTAGGGACACTAAACATTCAGTACTTC. Amino acid sequence: CASSLGTLNIQYF.

This clonotype was recorded at least ten times. The chain is built from TRBV7-3 and TRBJ2-7, with D uncertain. V gave up 5 bases and J gave up 7 bases, with 21 bases separating them. The CDR3 has 15 residues. Per the germline V gene, CDR1 is SGHTA and CDR2 is FQGTGA. CDR3 coding DNA: TGTGCCAGCAGCATAATGGTCGCAAACCTACAGGAGCAGTACTTC. It specifies CASSIMVANLQEQYF.

Only a few counts were recorded for this clonotype. The chain combines TRBV27 with TRBJ2-1, with TRBD1 matching over 7 bases. CDR1 and CDR2 from the germline V gene are MNHEY and SMNVEV (reference sequence). This CDR3 has 13 residues. With V trimmed by 6 bases and J by 6 bases, 5 bases remained unmatched. CDR3 in DNA: TGTGCCAGCAGCCGGACAGGTTGCAATGAGCAGTTCTTC. This sequence encodes CASSRTGCNEQFF.

The sample holds a few counts of this clonotype. The V gene is TRBV6-5, the J gene TRBJ1-2, with 7 positions matching TRBD1. The trim removed 0 bases at V and 11 bases at J, leaving 3 bases unmatched. Per germline, CDR1 MNHEY and CDR2 SVGAGI. The CDR3 totals 12 residues. The CDR3, as DNA: TGTGCCAGCAGTTACTCAGGGGGCCAATACACCTTC. This translates into CASSYSGGQYTF.